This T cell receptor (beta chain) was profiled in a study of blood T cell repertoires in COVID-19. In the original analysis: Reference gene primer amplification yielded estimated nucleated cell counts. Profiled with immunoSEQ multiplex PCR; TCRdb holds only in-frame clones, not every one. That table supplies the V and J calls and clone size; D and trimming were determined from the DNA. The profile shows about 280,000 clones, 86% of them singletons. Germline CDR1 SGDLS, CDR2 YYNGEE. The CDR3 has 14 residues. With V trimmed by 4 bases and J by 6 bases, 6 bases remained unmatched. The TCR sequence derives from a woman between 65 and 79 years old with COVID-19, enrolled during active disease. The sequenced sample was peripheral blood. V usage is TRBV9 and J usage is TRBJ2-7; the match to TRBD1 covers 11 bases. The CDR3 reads CASSPGQGAFEQYF. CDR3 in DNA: TGTGCCAGCAGCCCTGGACAGGGGGCTTTCGAGCAGTACTTC.